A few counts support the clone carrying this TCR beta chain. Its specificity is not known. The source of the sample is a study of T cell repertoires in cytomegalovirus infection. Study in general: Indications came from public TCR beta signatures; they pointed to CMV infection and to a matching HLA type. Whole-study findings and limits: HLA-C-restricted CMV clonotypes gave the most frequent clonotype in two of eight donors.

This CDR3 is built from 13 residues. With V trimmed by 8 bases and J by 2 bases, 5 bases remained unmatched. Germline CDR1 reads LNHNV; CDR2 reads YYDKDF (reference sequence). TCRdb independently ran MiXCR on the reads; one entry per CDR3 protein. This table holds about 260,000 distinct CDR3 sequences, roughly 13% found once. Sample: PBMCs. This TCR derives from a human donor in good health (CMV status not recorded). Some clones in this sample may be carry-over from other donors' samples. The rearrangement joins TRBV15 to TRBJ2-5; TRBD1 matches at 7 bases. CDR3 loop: CATHRGDQETQYF. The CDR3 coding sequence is TGTGCCACCCACAGGGGAGATCAAGAGACCCAGTACTTC.